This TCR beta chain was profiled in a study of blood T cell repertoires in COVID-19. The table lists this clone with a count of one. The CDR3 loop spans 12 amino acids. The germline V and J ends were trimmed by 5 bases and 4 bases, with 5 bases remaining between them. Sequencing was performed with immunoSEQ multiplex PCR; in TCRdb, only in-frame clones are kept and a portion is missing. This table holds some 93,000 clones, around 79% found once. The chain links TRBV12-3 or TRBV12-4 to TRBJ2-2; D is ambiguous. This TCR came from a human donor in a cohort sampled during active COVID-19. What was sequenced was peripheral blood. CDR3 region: CASSQVTGELFF. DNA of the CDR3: TGTGCCAGCAGTCAGGTCACCGGGGAGCTGTTTTTT.